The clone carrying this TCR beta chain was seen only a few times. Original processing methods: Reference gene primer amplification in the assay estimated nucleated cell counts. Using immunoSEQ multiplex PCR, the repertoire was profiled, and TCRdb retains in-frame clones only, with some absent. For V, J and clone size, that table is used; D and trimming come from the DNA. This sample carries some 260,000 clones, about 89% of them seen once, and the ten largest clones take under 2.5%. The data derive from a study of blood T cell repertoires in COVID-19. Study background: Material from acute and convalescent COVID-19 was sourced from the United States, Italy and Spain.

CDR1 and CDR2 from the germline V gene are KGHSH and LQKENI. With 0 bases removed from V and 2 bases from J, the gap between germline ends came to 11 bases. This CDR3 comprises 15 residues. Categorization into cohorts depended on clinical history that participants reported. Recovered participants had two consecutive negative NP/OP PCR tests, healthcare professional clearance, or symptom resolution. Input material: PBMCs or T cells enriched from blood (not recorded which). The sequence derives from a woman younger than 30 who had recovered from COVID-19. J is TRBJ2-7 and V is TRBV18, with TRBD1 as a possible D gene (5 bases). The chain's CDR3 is CASSPPGQGTYEQYF. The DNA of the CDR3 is TGTGCCAGCTCACCACCTGGGCAGGGCACCTACGAGCAGTACTTC.